This T cell receptor beta chain was identified during a study of response to subunit inactivated influenza vaccine. On this clonotype: Its antigen remains unidentified.

One entry per CDR3 protein results from TCRdb running MiXCR on the RT-PCR reads. The sample includes more than 450,000 distinct CDR3 sequences, approximately 7.7% seen only once; the top ten take roughly 13%. V was pared by 3 bases and J by 4 bases, with 16 bases between. Germline-derived CDR1 and CDR2 are DFQATT and SNEGSKA (reference sequence). This CDR3 region has 15 residues. Findings of the study overall: Authors suggested that a seasonal influenza vaccination recruits few new T cells each time.

The sample was PBMCs from blood, taken approximately 25 months after vaccination. The chain links TRBV20-1 to TRBJ1-5; D perhaps matches TRBD1 (5 bases). This TCR derives from a man aged 50-75 years who received an inactivated influenza vaccine. As DNA, the CDR3 is TGCAGTGCTAGGAGGGGCGGTACAGGTAATCAGCCCCAGCATTTT. Amino acids: CSARRGGTGNQPQHF.